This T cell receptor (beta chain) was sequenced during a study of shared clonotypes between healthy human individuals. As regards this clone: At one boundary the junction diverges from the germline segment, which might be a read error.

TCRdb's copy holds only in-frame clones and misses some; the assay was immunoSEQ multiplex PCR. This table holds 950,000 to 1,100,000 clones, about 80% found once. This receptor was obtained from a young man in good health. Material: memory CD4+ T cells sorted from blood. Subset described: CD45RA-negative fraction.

CDR3 bases: TGTGCCAGCAGTTTGGGGACAGCCAGGGTGACTGAAGCTTTCTTT. As protein: CASSLGTARVTEAFF. The chain uses TRBV5-4 and TRBJ1-1, with 7 bases that match TRBD1. The germline gives CDR1 SGHNT, CDR2 YYREEE (reference sequence). This CDR3 is built from 15 residues.